This TCR beta chain emerged from a study of PD-1 blockade in classical Hodgkin lymphoma. General study findings and limits: Those achieving complete response showed baseline diversity like newly diagnosed patients. A significant rise in TCR diversity by C4D1 was seen for CD4+ but not CD8+ cells. Some patients started nivolumab under 1 year after ASCT, and they were excluded.

Per the germline V gene, CDR1 is LNHDA and CDR2 is SQIVND (reference sequence). The CDR3 extends over 12 amino acids. V lost 1 base, J lost 8 bases, and 9 bases lay in between. The repertoire was sequenced with immunoSEQ multiplex PCR; TCRdb's copy has only in-frame clones and lacks some. Of 60,000 or so clones in the sample, roughly nine tenths were seen once. Each patient relapsed following autologous stem cell transplantation, and prior brentuximab vedotin exposure differed. Of note for this clone: The antigen remains undetermined.

The sequencing here drew on peripheral blood mononuclear cells (PBMCs), taken at baseline. The receptor was derived from a human donor with classical Hodgkin lymphoma. V and J are TRBV19 and TRBJ2-7, with D possibly matching TRBD2 (5 bases). This chain's CDR3 is CASSIGGSKQYF. The CDR3 coding sequence is TGTGCCAGTAGTATAGGAGGGTCTAAGCAGTACTTC. The variable domain in full, with the rest retrieved from reference TRBV19 and TRBJ2-7, is DGGITQSPKYLFRKEGQNVTLSCEQNLNHDAMYWYRQDPGQGLRLIYYSQIVNDFQKGDIAEGYSVSREKKESFPLTVTSAQKNPTAFYLCASSIGGSKQYFGPGTRLTVT.